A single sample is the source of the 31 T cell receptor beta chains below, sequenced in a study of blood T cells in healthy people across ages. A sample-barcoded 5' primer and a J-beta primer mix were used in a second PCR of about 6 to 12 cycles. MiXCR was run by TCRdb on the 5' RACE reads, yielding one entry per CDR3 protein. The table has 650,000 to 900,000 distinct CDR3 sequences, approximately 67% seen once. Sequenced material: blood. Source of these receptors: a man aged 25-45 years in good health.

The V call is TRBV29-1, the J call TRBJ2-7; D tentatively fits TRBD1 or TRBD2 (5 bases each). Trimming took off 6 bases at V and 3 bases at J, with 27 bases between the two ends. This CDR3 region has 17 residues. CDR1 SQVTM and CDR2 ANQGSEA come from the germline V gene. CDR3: CSVGTFGDLGTYYEQYF. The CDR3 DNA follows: TGCAGCGTCGGGACGTTCGGGGATCTAGGTACCTACTACGAGCAGTACTTC.

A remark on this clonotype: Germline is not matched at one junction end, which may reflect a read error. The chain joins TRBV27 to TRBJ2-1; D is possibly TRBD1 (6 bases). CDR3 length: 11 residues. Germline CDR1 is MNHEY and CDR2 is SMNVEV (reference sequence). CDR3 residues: CACRGYNEQFF. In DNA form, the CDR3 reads TGTGCCTGCAGGGGCTACAATGAGCAGTTCTTC.

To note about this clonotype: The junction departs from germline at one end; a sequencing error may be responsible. The CDR3 DNA is TGTGCCAGCAGAGCCGGACTAGCGGGAAAAGAGACCCGGTACTTC. Protein product: CASRAGLAGKETRYF. The gene calls are TRBV6-2 or TRBV6-3 and TRBJ2-5; 12 bases align to TRBD2. This CDR3 has 15 residues. Germline V gene data show CDR1 as MNHEY and CDR2 as SVGEGT.

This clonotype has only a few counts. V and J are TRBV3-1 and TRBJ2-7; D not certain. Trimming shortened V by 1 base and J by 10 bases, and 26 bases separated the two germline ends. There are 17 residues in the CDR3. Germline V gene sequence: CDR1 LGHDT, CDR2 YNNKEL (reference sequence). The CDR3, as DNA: TGTGCCAGCAGCCAAGGGGGTGCATCCTCTGCTCACGGAAGACAGTACTTC. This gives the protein CASSQGGASSAHGRQYF.

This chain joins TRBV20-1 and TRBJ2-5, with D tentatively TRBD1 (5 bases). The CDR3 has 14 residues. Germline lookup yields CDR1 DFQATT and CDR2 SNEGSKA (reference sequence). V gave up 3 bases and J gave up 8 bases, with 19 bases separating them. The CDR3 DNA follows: TGCAGTGCTAGTGTACAGGTGATTAGATACACCCAGTACTTC. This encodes CSASVQVIRYTQYF.

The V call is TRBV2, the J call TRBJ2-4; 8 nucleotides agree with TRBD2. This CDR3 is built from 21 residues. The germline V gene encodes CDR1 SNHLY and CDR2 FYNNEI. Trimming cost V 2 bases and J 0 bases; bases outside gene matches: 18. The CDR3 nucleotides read TGTGCCAGCAGTGAACGAAGTAGCGGGGTAGCTAAAATTCTAGCCAAAAACATTCAGTACTTC. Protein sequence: CASSERSSGVAKILAKNIQYF.

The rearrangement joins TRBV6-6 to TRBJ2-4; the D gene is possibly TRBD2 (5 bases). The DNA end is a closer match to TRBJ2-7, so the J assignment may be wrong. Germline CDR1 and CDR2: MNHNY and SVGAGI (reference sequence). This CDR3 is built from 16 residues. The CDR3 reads CASSYSFGEWGYEQYF. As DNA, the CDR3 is TGTGCCAGCAGTTACTCTTTCGGGGAATGGGGCTACGAGCAGTACTTC.

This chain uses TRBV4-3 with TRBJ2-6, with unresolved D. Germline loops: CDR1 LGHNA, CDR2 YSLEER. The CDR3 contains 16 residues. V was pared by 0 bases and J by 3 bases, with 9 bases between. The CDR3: CASSQDAFGGANVLTF. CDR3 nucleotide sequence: TGCGCCAGCAGCCAAGATGCCTTCGGTGGGGCCAACGTCCTGACTTTC.

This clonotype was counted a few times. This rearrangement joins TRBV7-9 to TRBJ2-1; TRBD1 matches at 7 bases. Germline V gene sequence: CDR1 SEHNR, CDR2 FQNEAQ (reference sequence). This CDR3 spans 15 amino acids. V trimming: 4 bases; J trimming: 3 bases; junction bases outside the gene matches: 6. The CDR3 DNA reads TGTGCCAGCAGCTCGACCGGGACAGTCTACAATGAGCAGTTCTTC. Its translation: CASSSTGTVYNEQFF.

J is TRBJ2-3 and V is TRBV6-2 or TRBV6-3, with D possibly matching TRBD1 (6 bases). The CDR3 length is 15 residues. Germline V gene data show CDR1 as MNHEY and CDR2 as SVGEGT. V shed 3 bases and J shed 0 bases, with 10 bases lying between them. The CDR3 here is CASSYEGGSTDTQYF. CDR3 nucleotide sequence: TGTGCCAGCAGTTATGAAGGGGGTAGCACAGATACGCAGTATTTT.

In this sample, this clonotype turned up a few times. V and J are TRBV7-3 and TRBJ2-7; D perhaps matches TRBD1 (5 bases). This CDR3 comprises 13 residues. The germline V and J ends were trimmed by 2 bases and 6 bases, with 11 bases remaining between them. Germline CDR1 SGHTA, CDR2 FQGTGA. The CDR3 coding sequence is TGTGCCAGCAGCTTATTCCAGGGTAGCGAGCAGTACTTC. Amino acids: CASSLFQGSEQYF.

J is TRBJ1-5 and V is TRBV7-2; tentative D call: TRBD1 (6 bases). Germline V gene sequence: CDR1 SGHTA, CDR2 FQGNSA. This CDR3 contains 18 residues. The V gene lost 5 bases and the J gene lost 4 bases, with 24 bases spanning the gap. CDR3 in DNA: TGTGCCAGCAGCCTCTTTCGGCAGGGGCCCTCAACGAATCAGCCCCAGCATTTT. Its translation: CASSLFRQGPSTNQPQHF.

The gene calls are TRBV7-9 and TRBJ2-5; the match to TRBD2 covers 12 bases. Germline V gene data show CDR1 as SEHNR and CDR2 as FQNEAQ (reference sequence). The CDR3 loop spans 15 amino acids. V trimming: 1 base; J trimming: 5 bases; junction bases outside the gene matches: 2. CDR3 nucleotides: TGTGCCAGCAGCTTAGGGACTAGCGGGATGGAGACCCAGTACTTC. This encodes CASSLGTSGMETQYF.

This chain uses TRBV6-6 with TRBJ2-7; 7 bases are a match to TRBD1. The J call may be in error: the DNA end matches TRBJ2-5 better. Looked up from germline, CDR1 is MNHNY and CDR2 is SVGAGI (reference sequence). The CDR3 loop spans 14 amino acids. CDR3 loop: CASRRQGVQETQYF. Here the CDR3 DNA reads TGTGCCAGCAGAAGACAGGGAGTTCAAGAGACCCAGTACTTC.

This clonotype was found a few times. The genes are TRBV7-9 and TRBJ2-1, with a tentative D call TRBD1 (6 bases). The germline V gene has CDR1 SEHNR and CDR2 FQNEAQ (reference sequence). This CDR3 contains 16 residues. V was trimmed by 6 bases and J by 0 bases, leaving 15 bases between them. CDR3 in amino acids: CASSHRGQSSYNEQFF. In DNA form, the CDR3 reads TGTGCCAGCAGTCATCGAGGACAGAGCTCCTACAATGAGCAGTTCTTC.

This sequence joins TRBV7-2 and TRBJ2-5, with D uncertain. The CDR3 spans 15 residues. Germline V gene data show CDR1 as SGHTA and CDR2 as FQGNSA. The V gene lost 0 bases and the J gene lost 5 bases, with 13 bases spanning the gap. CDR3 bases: TGTGCCAGCAGCTTAGCGGGCGGACGCACGGAGACCCAGTACTTC. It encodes CASSLAGGRTETQYF.

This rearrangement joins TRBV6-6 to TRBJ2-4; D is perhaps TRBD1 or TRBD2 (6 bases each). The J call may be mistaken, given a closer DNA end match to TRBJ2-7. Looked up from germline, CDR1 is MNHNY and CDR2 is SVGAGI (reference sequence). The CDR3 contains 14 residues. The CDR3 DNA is TGTGCCAGCAGTTACACGGGGGCGATCCACGAGCAGTACTTC. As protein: CASSYTGAIHEQYF.

The CDR3 loop reads CASSQSAGLAPMNTEAFF. CDR3 nucleotides: TGCGCCAGCAGCCAATCGGCGGGATTGGCCCCAATGAACACTGAAGCTTTCTTT. V usage is TRBV4-3 and J usage is TRBJ1-1, with D unclear. Per germline, CDR1 LGHNA and CDR2 YSLEER. This CDR3 region has 18 residues. The V end lost 2 bases, the J end lost 0 bases, and 19 bases lay between the germline ends.

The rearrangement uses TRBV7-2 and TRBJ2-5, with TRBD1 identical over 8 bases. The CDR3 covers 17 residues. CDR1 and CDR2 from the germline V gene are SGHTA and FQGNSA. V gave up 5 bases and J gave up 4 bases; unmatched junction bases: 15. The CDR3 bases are TGTGCCAGCAGCCCCTCAGCTATATGGACAGGGCGAGAGACCCAGTACTTC. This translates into CASSPSAIWTGRETQYF.

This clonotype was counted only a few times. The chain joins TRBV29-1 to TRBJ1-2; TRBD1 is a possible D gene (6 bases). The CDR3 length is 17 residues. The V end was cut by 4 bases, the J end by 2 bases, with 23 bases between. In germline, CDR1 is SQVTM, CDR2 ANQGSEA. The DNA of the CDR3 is TGCAGCGTTGGAGACCCGGCCTTAGGGGGTCCCAACTATGGCTACACCTTC. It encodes CSVGDPALGGPNYGYTF.

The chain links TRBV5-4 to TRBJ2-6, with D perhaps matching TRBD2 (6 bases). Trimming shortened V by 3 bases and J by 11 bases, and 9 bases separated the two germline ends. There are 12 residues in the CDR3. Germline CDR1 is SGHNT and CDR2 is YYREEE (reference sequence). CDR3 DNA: TGTGCCAGCAGCTGGGGACTGGACGTCCTGACTTTC. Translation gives CASSWGLDVLTF. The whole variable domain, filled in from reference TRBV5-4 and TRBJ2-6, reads ETGVTQSPTHLIKTRGQQVTLRCSSQSGHNTVSWYQQALGQGPQFIFQYYREEENGRGNFPPRFSGLQFPNYSSELNVNALELDDSALYLCASSWGLDVLTFGAGSRLTVL.

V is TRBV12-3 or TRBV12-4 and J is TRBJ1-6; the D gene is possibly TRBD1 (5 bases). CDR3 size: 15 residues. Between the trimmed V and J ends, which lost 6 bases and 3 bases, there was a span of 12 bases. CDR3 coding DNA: TGTGCCAGCAGGGTACAGGCCAGCTATAATTCACCCCTCCACTTT. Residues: CASRVQASYNSPLHF.

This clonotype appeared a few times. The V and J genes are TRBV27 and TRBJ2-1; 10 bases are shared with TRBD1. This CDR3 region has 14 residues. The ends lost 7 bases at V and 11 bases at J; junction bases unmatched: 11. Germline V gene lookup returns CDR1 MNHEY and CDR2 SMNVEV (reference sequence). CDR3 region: CASKGTGVFDQQFF. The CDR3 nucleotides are TGTGCCAGCAAAGGGACAGGGGTTTTCGATCAGCAGTTCTTC.

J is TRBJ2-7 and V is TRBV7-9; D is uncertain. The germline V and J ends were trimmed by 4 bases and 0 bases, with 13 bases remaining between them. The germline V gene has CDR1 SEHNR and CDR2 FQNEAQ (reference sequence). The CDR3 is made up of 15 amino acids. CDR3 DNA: TGTGCCAGCAGCTCAACGGCCCGTAGCTCCTACGAGCAGTACTTC. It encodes CASSSTARSSYEQYF.

The CDR3 region has the DNA TGCAGTGCTAGGGACAGAAGGAGTGACTACGAGCAGTACTTC. Encoded protein: CSARDRRSDYEQYF. The gene calls are TRBV20-1 and TRBJ2-7; D may be TRBD1 (6 bases). Trimming left V 3 bases short and J 3 bases short, with 15 bases between. This CDR3 is built from 14 residues. From germline, CDR1 is DFQATT and CDR2 SNEGSKA (reference sequence).

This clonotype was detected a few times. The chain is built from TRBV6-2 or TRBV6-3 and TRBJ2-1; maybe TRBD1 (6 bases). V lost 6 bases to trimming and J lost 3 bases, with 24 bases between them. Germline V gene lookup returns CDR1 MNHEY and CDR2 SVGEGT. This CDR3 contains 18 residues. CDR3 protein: CASRDNPWTVFFYNEQFF. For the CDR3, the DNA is TGTGCCAGCAGAGATAACCCCTGGACAGTGTTTTTCTACAATGAGCAGTTCTTC.

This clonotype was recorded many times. The CDR3 protein is CATSDAGQYTGELFF. CDR3 DNA: TGTGCCACCAGTGATGCTGGACAGTACACCGGGGAGCTGTTTTTT. This sequence joins TRBV24-1 and TRBJ2-2; possibly TRBD1 for D (6 bases). From germline, CDR1 is KGHDR and CDR2 SFDVKD. V was clipped by 3 bases and J by 3 bases, with 10 bases between them. This CDR3 comprises 15 residues.

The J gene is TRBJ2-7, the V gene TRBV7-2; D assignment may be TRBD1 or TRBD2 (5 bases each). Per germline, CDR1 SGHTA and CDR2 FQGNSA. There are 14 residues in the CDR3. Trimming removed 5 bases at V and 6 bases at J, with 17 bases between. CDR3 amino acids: CASSPRGGSSEQYF. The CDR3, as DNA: TGTGCCAGCAGCCCTAGGGGCGGGTCTAGCGAGCAGTACTTC.

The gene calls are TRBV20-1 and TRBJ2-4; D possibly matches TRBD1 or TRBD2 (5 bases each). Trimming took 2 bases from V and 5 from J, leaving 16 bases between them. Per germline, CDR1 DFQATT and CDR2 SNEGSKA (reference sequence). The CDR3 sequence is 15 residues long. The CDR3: CSARSGRQLQNIQYF. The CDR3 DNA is TGCAGTGCTAGATCGGGACGACAGTTACAAAACATTCAGTACTTC.

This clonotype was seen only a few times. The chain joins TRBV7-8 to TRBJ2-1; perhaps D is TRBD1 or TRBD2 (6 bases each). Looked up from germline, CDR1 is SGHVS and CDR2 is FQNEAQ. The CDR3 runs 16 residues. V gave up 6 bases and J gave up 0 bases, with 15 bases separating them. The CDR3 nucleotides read TGTGCCAGCAGACCGACTAGACAGGCCTCCTACAATGAGCAGTTCTTC. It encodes CASRPTRQASYNEQFF.

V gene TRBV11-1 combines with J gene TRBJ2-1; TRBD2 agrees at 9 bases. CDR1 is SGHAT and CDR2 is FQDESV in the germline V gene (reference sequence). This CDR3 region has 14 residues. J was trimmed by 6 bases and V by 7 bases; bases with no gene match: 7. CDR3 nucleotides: TGTGCCAGCAACGGAGCGGGGGGCTTCAATGAGCAGTTCTTC. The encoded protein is CASNGAGGFNEQFF.